The present T cell receptor beta chain was sequenced within a study of response to subunit inactivated influenza vaccine. The ends were cut back, 4 bases at V and 3 bases at J, with 6 bases in the middle. CDR3 length equals 12 residues. TCRdb recomputed calls from the RT-PCR reads with MiXCR, one row per CDR3 protein. Of roughly 460,000 distinct CDR3 sequences listed, roughly 11% are singletons. This clonotype was counted at least ten times. The source material was PBMCs from blood, sampled more than 35 days after vaccination. The chain has TRBV12-3 or TRBV12-4 and TRBJ2-5; unclear D gene. This TCR was sampled from a man aged 45 to 65 who received an inactivated influenza vaccine. The CDR3 nucleotides are TGTGCCAGCAGTTCGGCGGAAGAGACCCAGTACTTC. Translating gives CASSSAEETQYF.